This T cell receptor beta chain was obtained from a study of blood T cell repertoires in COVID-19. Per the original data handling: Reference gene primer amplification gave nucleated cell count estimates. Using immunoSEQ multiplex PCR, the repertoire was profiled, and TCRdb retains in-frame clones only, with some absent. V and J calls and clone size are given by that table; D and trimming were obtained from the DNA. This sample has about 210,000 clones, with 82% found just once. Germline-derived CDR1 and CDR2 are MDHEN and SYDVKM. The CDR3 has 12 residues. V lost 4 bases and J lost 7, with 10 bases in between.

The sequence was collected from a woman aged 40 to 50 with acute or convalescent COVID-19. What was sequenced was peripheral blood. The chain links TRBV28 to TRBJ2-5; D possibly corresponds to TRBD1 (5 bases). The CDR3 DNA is TGTGCCAGCAGTTCGCAGGGCTGGACCCAGTACTTC. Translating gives CASSSQGWTQYF.